The clone carrying this TCR beta chain has more than one count but fewer than ten. What it recognizes is unknown. This sample stems from a study of T cells in Graves' hyperthyroidism and ophthalmopathy. Study outcomes and limitations: Blood also carried most thyroid clonotypes expanded above 0.001.

The hyperthyroidism was newly diagnosed and had lasted under 2 months; the patients were aged 18 to 65. Diagnoses rested on clinical symptoms, serum thyroxine and TRAb, thyroid ultrasound and orbital computed tomography. Fresh peripheral blood, around 9.3 ml, was the source of the PBMCs. The CDR3 regions of TCR beta were amplified from RNA transcripts. Initially, a first-round RT-PCR of the TCR CDR3 employed the HTBI primer set. One entry per CDR3 protein results from TCRdb running MiXCR on the multiplex PCR reads. The table shows 210,000 or so distinct CDR3 sequences, with about 15% occurring only once. This CDR3 has 13 residues. The ends were cut back, 8 bases at V and 4 bases at J, with 15 bases in the middle. CDR1 and CDR2 from the germline V gene are SGHDT and YYEEEE.

The specimen sequenced was blood. The rearrangement joins TRBV5-6 to TRBJ2-5; D uncertain. The TCR originated in a man in his fifties or sixties with Graves' hyperthyroidism. The CDR3 loop is CASTHKVGETQYF. The CDR3 region has the DNA TGTGCCAGTACGCACAAGGTAGGAGAGACCCAGTACTTC.